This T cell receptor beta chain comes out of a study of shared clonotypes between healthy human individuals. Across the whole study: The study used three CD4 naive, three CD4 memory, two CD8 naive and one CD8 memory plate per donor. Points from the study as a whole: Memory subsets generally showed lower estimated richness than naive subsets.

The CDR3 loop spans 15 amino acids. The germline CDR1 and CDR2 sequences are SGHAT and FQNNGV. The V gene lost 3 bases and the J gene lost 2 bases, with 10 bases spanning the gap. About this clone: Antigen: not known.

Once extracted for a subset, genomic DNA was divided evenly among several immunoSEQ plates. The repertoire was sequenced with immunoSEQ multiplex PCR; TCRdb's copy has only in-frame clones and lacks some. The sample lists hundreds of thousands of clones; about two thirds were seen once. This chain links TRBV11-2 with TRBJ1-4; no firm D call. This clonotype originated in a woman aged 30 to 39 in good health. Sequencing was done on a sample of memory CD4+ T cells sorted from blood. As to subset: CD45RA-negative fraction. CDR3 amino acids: CASSLLGSTNEKLFF. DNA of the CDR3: TGTGCCAGCAGCTTGTTGGGCAGCACTAATGAAAAACTGTTTTTT. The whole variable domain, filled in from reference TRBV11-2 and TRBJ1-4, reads EAGVAQSPRYKIIEKRQSVAFWCNPISGHATLYWYQQILGQGPKLLIQFQNNGVVDDSQLPKDRFSAERLKGVDSTLKIQPAKLEDSAVYLCASSLLGSTNEKLFFGSGTQLSVL.